The rows below give T cell receptor beta chains drawn from one sample of a study of cytomegalovirus exposure and HLA in healthy donors. Repertoires were generated with immunoSEQ multiplex PCR, while TCRdb's copy carries only in-frame clones and drops some. The sample holds 120,000 or so clones, approximately 80% seen once. Sequencing was done on a sample of PBMCs. The receptors come from a man aged 18 to 30 in good health and CMV-seropositive. The CDR3 runs from the conserved cysteine through the conserved F or W. Each record gives: D gene, V gene, CDR3 protein. D genes are given only for firm matches.

D: -
V: TRBV28
CDR3: CASSAGRGAFYEQYF

D: -
V: TRBV5-4
CDR3: CASTYGEGQGYTF

D: -
V: TRBV9
CDR3: CASSVSPQGFNDEKLFF

D: -
V: TRBV5-1
CDR3: CASSLSGIGNQPQHF

D: -
V: TRBV12-5
CDR3: CASALTLNYGYTF

D: -
V: TRBV7-7
CDR3: CASSPEVASGANGLTF

D: TRBD2
V: TRBV27
CDR3: CASSLYLAVSSYNEQFF

D: -
V: TRBV5-1
CDR3: CASSLAGVGTDTQYF

D: -
V: TRBV10-3
CDR3: CAISESTGPHGYTF

D: TRBD2
V: TRBV28
CDR3: CASSETGTSGVQETQYF

D: -
V: TRBV5-6
CDR3: CASSLGGQAFYGYTF